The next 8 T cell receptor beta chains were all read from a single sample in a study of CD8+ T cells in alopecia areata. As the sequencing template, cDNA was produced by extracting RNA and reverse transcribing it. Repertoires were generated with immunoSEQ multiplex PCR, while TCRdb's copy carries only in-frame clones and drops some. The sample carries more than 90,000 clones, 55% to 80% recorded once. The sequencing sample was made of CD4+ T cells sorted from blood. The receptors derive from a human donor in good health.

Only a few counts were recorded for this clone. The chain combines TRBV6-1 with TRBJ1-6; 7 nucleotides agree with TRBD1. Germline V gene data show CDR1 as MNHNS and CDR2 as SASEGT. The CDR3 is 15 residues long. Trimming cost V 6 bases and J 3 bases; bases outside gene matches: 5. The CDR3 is CASRSGTVYNSPLHF. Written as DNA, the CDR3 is TGTGCCAGCAGGAGCGGGACAGTCTATAATTCACCCCTCCACTTT.

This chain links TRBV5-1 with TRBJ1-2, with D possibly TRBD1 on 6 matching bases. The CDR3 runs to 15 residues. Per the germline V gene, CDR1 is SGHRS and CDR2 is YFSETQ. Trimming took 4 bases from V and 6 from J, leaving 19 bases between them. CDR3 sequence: CASSGGDILDHGYTF. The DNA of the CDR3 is TGCGCCAGCAGCGGCGGGGACATACTGGACCATGGCTACACCTTC.

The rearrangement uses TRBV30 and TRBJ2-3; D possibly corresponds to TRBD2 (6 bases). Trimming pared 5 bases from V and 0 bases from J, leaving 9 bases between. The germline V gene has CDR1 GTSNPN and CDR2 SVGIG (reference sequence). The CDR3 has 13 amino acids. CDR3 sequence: CAWSGTSTDTQYF. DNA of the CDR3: TGTGCCTGGTCTGGGACTAGCACAGATACGCAGTATTTT.

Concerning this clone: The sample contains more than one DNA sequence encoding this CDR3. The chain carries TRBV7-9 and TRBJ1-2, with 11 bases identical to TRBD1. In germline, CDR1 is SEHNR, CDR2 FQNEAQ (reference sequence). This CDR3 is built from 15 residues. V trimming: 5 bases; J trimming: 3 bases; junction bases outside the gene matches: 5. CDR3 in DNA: TGTGCCAGCAGCCTAAGGACAGGGGGCGACTATGGCTACACCTTC. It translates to CASSLRTGGDYGYTF. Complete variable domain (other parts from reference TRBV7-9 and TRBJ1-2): DTGVSQNPRHKITKRGQNVTFRCDPISEHNRLYWYRQTLGQGPEFLTYFQNEAQLEKSRLLSDRFSAERPKGSFSTLEIQRTEQGDSAMYLCASSLRTGGDYGYTFGSGTRLTVV.

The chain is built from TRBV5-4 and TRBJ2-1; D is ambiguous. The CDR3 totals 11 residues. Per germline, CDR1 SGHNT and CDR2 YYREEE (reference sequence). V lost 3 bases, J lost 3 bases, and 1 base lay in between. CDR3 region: CASSYYNEQFF. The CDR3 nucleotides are TGTGCCAGCAGCTACTACAATGAGCAGTTCTTC.

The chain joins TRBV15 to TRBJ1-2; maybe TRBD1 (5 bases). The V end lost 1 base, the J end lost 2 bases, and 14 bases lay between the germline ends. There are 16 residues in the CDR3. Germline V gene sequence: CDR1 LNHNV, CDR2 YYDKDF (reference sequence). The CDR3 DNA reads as TGTGCCACCAGCAGAGGCCTCCCGGGACGGAACTATGGCTACACCTTC. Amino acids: CATSRGLPGRNYGYTF. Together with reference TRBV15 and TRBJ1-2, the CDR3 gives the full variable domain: DAMVIQNPRYQVTQFGKPVTLSCSQTLNHNVMYWYQQKSSQAPKLLFHYYDKDFNNEADTPDNFQSRRPNTSFCFLDIRSPGLGDTAMYLCATSRGLPGRNYGYTFGSGTRLTVV.

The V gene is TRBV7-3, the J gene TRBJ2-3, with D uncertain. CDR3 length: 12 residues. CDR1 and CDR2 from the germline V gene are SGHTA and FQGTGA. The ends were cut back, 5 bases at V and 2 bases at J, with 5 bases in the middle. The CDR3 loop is CASSRATDTQYF. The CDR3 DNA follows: TGTGCCAGCAGCCGGGCCACAGATACGCAGTATTTT.

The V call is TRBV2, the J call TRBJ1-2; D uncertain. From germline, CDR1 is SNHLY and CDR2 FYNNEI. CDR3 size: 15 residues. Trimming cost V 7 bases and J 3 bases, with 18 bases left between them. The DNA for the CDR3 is TGTGCCAGCACCCTAGACCGCTACCCCGACTATGGCTACACCTTC. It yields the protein CASTLDRYPDYGYTF.